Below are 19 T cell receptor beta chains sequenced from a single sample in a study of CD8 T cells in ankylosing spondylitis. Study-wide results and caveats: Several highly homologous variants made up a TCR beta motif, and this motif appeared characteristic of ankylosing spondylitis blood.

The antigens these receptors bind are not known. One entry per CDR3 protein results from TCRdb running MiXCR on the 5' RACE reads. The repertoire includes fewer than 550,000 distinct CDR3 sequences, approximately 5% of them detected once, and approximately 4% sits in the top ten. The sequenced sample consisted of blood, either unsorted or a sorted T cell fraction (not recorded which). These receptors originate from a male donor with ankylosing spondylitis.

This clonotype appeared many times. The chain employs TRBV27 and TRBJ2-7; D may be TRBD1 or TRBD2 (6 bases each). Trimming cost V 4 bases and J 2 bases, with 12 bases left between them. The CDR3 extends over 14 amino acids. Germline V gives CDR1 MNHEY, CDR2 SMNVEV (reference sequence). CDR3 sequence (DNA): TGTGCCAGCAGTTCCTCGGGGGCAGCCTACGAGCAGTACTTC. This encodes CASSSSGAAYEQYF.

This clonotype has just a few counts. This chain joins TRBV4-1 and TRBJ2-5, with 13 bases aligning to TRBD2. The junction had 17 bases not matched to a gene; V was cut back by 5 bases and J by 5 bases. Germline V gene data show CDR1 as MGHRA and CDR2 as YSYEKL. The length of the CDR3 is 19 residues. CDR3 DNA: TGCGCCAGCAGCAGAAAATTCCTTGGGACTAGCGGGGCAGGGGAGACCCAGTACTTC. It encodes CASSRKFLGTSGAGETQYF.

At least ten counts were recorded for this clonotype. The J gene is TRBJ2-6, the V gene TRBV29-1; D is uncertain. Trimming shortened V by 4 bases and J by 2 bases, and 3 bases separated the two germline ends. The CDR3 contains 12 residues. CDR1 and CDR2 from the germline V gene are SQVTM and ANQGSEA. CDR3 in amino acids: CSVATGANVLTF. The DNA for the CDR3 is TGCAGCGTTGCTACTGGGGCCAACGTCCTGACTTTC.

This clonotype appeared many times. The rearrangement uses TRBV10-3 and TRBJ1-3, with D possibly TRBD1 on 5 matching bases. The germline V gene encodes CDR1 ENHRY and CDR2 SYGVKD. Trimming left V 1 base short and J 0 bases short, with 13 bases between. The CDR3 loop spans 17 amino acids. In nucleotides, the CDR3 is TGTGCCATCAGTGAGTGGGTCGGGGGAAACTCTGGAAACACCATATATTTT. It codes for CAISEWVGGNSGNTIYF.

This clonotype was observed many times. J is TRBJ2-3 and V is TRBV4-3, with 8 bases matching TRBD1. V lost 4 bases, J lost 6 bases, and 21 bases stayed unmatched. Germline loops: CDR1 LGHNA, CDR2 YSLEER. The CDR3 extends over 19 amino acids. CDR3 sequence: CASSRLRTGPLGGQDTQYF. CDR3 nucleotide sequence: TGCGCCAGCAGCCGACTAAGGACAGGGCCCCTTGGCGGCCAGGATACGCAGTATTTT.

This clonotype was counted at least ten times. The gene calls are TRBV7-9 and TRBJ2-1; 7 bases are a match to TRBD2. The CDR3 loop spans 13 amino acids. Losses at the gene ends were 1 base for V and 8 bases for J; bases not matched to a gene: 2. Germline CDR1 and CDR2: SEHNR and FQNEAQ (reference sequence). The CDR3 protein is CASSLGGRDEQFF. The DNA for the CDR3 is TGTGCCAGCAGCTTAGGAGGGAGGGATGAGCAGTTCTTC.

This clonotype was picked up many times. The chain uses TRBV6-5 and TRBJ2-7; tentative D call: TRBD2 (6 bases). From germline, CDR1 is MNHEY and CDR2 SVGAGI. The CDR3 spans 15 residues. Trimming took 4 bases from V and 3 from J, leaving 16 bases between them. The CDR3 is CASSSDLARNYEQYF. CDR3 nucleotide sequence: TGTGCCAGCAGTTCGGACCTAGCGCGAAACTACGAGCAGTACTTC.

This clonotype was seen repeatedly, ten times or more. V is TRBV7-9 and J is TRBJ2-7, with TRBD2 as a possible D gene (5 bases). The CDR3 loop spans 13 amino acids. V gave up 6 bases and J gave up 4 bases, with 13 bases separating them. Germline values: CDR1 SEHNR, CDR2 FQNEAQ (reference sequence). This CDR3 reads CASRPVEGYEQYF. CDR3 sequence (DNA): TGTGCCAGCAGGCCAGTCGAGGGTTACGAGCAGTACTTC.

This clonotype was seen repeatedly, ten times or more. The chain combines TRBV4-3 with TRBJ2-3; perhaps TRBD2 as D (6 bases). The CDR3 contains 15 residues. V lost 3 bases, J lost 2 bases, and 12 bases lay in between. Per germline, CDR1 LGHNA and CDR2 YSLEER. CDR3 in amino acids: CASSHSGLDTDTQYF. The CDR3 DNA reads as TGCGCCAGCAGCCATTCGGGACTCGACACAGATACGCAGTATTTT.

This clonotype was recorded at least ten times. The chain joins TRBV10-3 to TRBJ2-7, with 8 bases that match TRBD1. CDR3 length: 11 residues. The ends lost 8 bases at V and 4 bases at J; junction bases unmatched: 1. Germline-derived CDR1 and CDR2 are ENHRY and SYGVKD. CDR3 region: CAIGTGYEQYF. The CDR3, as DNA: TGTGCCATCGGGACAGGTTACGAGCAGTACTTC.

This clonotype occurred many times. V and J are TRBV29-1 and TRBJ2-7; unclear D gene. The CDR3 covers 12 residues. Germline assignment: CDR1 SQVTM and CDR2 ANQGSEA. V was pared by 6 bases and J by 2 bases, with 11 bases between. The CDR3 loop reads CSVTTRTYEQYF. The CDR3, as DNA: TGCAGCGTCACGACACGTACCTACGAGCAGTACTTC.

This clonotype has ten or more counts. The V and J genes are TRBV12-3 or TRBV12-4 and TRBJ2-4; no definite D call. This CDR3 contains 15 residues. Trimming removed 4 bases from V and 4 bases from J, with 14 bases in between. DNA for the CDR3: TGTGCCAGCAGTTCCCTAAGAGTGGGGAAAAACATTCAGTACTTC. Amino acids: CASSSLRVGKNIQYF.

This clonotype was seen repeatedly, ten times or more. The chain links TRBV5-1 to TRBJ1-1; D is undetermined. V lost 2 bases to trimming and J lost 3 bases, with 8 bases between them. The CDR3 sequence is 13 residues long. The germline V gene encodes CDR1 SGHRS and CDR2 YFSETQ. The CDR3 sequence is CASSFTWDTEAFF. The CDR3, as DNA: TGCGCCAGCAGCTTTACGTGGGACACTGAAGCTTTCTTT.

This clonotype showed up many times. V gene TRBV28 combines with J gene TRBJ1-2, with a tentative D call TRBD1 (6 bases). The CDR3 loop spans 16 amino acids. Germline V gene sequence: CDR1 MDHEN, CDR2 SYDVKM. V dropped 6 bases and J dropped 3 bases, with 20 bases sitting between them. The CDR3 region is CASSTLPRQAHYGYTF. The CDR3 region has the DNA TGTGCCAGCAGCACTCTCCCCCGACAGGCCCACTATGGCTACACCTTC.

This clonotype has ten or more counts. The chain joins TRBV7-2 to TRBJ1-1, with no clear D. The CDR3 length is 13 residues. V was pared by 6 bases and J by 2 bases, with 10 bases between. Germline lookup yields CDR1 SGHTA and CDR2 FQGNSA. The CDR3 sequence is CASSTRHNTEAFF. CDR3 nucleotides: TGTGCCAGCAGTACGCGCCACAACACTGAAGCTTTCTTT.

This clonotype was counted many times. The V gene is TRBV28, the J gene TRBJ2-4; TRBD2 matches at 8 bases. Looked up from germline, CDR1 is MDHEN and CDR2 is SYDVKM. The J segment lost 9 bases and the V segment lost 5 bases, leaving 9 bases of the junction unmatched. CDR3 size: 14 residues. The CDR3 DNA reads TGTGCCAGCAGTCCCAGCCTGGGACTAGGCATTCAGTACTTC. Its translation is CASSPSLGLGIQYF. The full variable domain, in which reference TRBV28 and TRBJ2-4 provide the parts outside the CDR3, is DVKVTQSSRYLVKRTGEKVFLECVQDMDHENMFWYRQDPGLGLRLIYFSYDVKMKEKGDIPEGYSVSREKKERFSLILESASTNQTSMYLCASSPSLGLGIQYFGAGTRLSVL.

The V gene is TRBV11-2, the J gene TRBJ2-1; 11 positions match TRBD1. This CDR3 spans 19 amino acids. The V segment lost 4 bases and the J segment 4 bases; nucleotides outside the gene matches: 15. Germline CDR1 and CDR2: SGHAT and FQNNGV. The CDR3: CASSSRTGGVKGVYNEQFF. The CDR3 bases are TGTGCCAGCAGCTCTAGGACAGGGGGCGTCAAAGGGGTATACAATGAGCAGTTCTTC.

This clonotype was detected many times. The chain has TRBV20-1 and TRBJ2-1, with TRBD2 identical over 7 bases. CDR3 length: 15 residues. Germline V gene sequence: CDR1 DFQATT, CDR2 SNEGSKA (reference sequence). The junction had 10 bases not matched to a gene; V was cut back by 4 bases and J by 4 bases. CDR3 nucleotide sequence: TGCAGTGCTAAAAGGGGATCGGGAGGATACAATGAGCAGTTCTTC. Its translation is CSAKRGSGGYNEQFF.

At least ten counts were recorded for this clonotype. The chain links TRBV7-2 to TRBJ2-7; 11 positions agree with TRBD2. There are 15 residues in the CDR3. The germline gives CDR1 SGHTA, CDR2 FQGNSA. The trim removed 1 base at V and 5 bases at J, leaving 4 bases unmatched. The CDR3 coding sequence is TGTGCCAGCAGCTTAGTCTTACTAGCGGGGGACGAGCAGTACTTC. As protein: CASSLVLLAGDEQYF.